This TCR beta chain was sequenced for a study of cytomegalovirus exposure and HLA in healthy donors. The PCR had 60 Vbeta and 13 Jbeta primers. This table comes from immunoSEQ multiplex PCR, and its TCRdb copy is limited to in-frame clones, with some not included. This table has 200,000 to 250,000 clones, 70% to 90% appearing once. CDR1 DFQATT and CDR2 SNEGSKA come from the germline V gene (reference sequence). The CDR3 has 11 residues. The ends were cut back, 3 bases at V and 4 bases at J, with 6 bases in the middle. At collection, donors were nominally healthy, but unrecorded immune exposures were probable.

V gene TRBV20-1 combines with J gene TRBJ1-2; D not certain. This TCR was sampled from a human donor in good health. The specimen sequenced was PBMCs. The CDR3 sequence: CSARARYGYTF. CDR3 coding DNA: TGCAGTGCTAGGGCCCGCTATGGCTACACCTTC.